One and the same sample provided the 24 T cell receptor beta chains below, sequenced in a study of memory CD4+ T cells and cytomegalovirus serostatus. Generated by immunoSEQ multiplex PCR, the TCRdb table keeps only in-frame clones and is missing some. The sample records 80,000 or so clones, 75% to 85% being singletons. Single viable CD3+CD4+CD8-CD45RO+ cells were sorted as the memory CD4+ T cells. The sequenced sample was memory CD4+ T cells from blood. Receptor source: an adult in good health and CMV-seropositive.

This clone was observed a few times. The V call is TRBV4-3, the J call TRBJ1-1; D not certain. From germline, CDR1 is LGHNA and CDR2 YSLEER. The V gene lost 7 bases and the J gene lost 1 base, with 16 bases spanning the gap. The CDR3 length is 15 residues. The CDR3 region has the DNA TGCGCCAGCACTACGACGAAAGAGGGGAACACTGAAGCTTTCTTT. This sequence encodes CASTTTKEGNTEAFF.

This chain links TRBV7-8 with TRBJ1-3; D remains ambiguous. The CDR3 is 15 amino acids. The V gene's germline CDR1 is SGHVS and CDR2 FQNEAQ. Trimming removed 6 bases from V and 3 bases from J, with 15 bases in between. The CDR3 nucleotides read TGTGCCAGCAGGCCTACCGGAAACTTTGGAAACACCATATATTTT. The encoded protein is CASRPTGNFGNTIYF. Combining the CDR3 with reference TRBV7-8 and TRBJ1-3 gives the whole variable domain GAGVSQSPRYKVAKRGQDVALRCDPISGHVSLFWYQQALGQGPEFLTYFQNEAQLDKSGLPSDRFFAERPEGSVSTLKIQRTQQEDSAVYLCASRPTGNFGNTIYFGEGSWLTVV.

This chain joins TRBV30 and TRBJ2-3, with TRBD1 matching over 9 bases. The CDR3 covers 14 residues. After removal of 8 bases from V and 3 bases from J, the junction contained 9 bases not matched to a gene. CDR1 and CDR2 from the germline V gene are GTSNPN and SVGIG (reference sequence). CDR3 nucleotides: TGTGCCCGGGATTCGGGACAGGGAACAGATACGCAGTATTTT. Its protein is CARDSGQGTDTQYF.

The CDR3 nucleotides are TGCGCCAGCAGCGATACCGGGTCCACGGTGGTAGCTTTCTTT. Protein sequence: CASSDTGSTVVAFF. The rearrangement links TRBV5-1 to TRBJ1-1; no clear D. Trimming took 4 bases from V and 10 from J, leaving 20 bases between them. The CDR3 consists of 14 residues. Germline CDR1 reads SGHRS; CDR2 reads YFSETQ.

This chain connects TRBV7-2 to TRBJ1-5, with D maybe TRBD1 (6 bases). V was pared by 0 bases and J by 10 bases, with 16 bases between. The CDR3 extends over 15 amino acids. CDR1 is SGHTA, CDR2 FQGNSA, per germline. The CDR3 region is CASSLAEAGGLPQHF. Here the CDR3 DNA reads TGTGCCAGCAGCTTAGCGGAGGCCGGGGGCCTCCCCCAGCATTTT.

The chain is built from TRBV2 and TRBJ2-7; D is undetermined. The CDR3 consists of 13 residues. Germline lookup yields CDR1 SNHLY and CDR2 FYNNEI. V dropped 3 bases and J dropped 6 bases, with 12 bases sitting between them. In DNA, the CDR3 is TGTGCCAGCAGTGACAGACGGGCAAGCGAGCAGTACTTC. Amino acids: CASSDRRASEQYF. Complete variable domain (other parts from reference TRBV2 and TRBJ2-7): EPEVTQTPSHQVTQMGQEVILRCVPISNHLYFYWYRQILGQKVEFLVSFYNNEISEKSEIFDDQFSVERPDGSNFTLKIRSTKLEDSAMYFCASSDRRASEQYFGPGTRLTVT.

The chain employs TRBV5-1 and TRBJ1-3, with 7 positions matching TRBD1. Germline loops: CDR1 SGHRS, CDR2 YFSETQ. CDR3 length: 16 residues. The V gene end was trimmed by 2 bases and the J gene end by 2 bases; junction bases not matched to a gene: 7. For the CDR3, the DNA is TGCGCCAGCAGCTTACAGGGGATTGTTCCTGGAAACACCATATATTTT. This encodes CASSLQGIVPGNTIYF.

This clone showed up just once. The CDR3: CASSGGLYGQPQHF. CDR3 bases: TGTGCCAGCAGCGGCGGACTTTATGGACAGCCCCAGCATTTT. This chain links TRBV9 with TRBJ1-5; D remains unclear. CDR1 SGDLS and CDR2 YYNGEE come from the germline V gene. The CDR3 runs 14 residues. V shed 3 bases and J shed 7 bases, with 14 bases lying between them.

The CDR3 DNA follows: TGTGCCAGCAGCTTATTGTCTGAACAGGGGGCCCTCCACTTT. Translated: CASSLLSEQGALHF. The genes are TRBV7-2 and TRBJ1-6, with 8 bases fitting TRBD1. Germline V CDR1 and CDR2: SGHTA, FQGNSA. The CDR3 runs to 14 residues. V was pared by 2 bases and J by 14 bases, with 8 bases of the junction left unmatched.

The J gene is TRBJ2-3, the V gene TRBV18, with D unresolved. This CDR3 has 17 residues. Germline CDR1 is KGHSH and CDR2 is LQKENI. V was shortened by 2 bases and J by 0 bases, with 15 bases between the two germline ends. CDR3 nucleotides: TGTGCCAGCTCACCATCAGTAGGTACCGATAGCACAGATACGCAGTATTTT. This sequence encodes CASSPSVGTDSTDTQYF.

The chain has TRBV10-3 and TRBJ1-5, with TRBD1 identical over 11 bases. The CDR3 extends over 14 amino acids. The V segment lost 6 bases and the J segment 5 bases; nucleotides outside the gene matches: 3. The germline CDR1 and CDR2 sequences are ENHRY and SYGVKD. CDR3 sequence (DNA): TGTGCCATCAGGGGACAGGGGGACGATCAGCCCCAGCATTTT. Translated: CAIRGQGDDQPQHF.

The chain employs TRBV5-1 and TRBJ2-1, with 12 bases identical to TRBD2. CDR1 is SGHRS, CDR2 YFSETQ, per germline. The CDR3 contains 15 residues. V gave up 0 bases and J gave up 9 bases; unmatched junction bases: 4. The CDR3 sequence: CASSLASSGRGEQFF. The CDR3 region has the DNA TGCGCCAGCAGCTTGGCCTCTAGCGGGAGGGGTGAGCAGTTCTTC.

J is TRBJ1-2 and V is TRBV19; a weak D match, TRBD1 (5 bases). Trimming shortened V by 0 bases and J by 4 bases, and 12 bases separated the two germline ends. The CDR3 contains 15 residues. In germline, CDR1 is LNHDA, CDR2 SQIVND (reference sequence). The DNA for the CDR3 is TGTGCCAGTAGTATAGACAGGGAGTCGCTCTATGGCTACACCTTC. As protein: CASSIDRESLYGYTF.

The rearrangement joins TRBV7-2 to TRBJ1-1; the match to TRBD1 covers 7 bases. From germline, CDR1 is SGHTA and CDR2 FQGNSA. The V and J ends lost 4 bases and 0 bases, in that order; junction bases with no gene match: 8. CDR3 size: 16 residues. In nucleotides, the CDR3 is TGTGCCAGCAGCTGGGCAGGGGGTAACATGAACACTGAAGCTTTCTTT. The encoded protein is CASSWAGGNMNTEAFF.

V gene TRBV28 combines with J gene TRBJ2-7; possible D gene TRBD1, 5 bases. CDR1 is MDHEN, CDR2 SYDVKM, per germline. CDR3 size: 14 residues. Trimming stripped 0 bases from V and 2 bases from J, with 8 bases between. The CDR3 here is CASSLWDTAYEQYF. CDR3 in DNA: TGTGCCAGCAGTTTATGGGACACTGCCTACGAGCAGTACTTC. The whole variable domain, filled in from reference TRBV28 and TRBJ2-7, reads DVKVTQSSRYLVKRTGEKVFLECVQDMDHENMFWYRQDPGLGLRLIYFSYDVKMKEKGDIPEGYSVSREKKERFSLILESASTNQTSMYLCASSLWDTAYEQYFGPGTRLTVT.

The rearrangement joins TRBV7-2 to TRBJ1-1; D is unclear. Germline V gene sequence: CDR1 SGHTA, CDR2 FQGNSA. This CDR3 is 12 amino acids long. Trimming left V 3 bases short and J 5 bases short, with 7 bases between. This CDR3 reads CASSFLFTEAFF. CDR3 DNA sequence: TGTGCCAGCAGCTTCCTTTTTACTGAAGCTTTCTTT.

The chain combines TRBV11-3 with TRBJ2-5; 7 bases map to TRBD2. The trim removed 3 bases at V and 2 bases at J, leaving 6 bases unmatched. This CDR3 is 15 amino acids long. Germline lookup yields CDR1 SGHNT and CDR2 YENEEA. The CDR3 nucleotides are TGTGCCAGCAGCTTCTCCAGCGGGGCACAAGAGACCCAGTACTTC. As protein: CASSFSSGAQETQYF.

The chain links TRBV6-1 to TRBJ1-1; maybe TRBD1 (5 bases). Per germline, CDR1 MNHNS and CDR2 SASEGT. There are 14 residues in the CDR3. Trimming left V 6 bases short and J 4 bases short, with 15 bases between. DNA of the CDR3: TGTGCCAGCAGACTCGACTACGGGGGCACTGAAGCTTTCTTT. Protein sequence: CASRLDYGGTEAFF.

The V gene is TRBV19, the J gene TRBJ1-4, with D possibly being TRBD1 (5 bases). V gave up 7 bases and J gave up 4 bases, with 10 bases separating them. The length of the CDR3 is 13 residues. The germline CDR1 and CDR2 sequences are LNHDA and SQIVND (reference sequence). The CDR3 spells CASMGDSNEKLFF. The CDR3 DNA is TGTGCCAGTATGGGGGATAGTAATGAAAAACTGTTTTTT.

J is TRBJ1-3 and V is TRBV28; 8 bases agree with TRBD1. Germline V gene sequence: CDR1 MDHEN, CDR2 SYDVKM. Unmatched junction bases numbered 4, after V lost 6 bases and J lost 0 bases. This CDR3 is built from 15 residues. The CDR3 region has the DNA TGTGCCAGCAGGACAGGGGCCCACTCTGGAAACACCATATATTTT. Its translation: CASRTGAHSGNTIYF.

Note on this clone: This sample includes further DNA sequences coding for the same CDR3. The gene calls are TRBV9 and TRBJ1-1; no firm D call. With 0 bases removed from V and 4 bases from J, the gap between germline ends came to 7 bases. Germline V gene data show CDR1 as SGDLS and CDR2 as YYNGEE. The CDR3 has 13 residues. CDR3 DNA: TGTGCCAGCAGCGTAGACAGTCTCACTGAAGCTTTCTTT. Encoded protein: CASSVDSLTEAFF.

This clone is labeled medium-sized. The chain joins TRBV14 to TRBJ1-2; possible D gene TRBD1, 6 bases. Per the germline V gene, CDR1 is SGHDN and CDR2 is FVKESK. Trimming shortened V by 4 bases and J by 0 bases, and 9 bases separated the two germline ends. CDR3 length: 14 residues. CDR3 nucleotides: TGTGCCAGCAGCCCGACAGGAGCTAACTATGGCTACACCTTC. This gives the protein CASSPTGANYGYTF. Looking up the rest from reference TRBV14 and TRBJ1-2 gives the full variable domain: EAGVTQFPSHSVIEKGQTVTLRCDPISGHDNLYWYRRVMGKEIKFLLHFVKESKQDESGMPNNRFLAERTGGTYSTLKVQPAELEDSGVYFCASSPTGANYGYTFGSGTRLTVV.

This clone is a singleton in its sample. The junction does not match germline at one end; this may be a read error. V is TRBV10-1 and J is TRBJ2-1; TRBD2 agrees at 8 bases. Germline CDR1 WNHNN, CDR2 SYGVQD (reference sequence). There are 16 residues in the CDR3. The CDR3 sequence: CATSGGRGGVDNEQFF. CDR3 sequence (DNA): TGCGCCACCAGTGGAGGACGGGGGGGCGTAGACAATGAGCAGTTCTTC.

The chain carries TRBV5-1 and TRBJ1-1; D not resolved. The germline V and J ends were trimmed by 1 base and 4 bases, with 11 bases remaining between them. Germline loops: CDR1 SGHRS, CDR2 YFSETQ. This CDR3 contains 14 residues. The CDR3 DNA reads TGCGCCAGCAGCTTGTTGGGAGAATCCACTGAAGCTTTCTTT. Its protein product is CASSLLGESTEAFF.